Detailed here is one TCR beta chain. The CDR3 covers 14 residues. Trimming shortened V by 4 bases and J by 3 bases, and 13 bases separated the two germline ends. Looked up from germline, CDR1 is ENHRY and CDR2 is SYGVKD. This specimen belongs to a study of CD8 T cells in Susac syndrome. Reverse transcription of about 0.5 to 1 ug RNA was carried out with random hexamers. TCRdb reprocessed the immunoSEQ multiplex PCR reads with MiXCR, giving one entry per CDR3 protein. This table holds about 200,000 distinct CDR3 sequences, approximately 90% found once. Negative isolation was used for CD8+ and CD4+ T cells and FACS enrichment for TEMRA cells.

Sequences were obtained from CD8+ T cells from PBMCs. This clonotype was sampled from a human donor with multiple sclerosis. The gene calls are TRBV10-3 and TRBJ2-7, with a tentative D call TRBD2 (5 bases). The DNA of the CDR3 is TGTGCCATCAGTGGGGAGTACATGTACTACGAGCAGTACTTC. This codes for CAISGEYMYYEQYF.